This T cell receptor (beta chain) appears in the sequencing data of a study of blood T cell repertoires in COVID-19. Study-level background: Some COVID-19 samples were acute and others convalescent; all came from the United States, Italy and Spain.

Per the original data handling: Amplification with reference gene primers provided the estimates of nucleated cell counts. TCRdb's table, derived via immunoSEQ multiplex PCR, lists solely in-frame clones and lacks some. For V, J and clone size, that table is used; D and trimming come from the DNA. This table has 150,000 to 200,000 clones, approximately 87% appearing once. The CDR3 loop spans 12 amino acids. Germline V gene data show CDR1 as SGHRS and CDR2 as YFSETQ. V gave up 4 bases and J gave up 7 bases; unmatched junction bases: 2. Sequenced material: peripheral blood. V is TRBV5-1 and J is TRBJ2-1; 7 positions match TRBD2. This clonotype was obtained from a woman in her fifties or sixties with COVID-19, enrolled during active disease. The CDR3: CASSRGENEQFF. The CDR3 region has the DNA TGCGCCAGCAGCCGGGGGGAGAATGAGCAGTTCTTC.